Listed here are 10 T cell receptor beta chains from one sample, sequenced in a study of cytomegalovirus exposure and HLA in healthy donors. Vbeta (60) and Jbeta (13) primers were used in the PCR. The repertoire was sequenced with immunoSEQ multiplex PCR; TCRdb's copy has only in-frame clones and lacks some. The data show roughly 200,000 clones, with 65% to 80% seen just once and around 4.8% held by the top ten. The sequenced sample was PBMCs. Receptors originate from a woman in her thirties in good health and CMV-seropositive.

The chain couples TRBV4-3 to TRBJ1-2; 7 nucleotides line up with TRBD1. J lost 5 bases, V lost 0 bases, and 6 bases had no gene match. CDR1 and CDR2 (germline): LGHNA, YSLEER. This CDR3 region has 15 residues. CDR3 sequence (DNA): TGCGCCAGCAGCCAAGATTGGGGACAGCGGTATGGCTACACCTTC. Translating it yields CASSQDWGQRYGYTF.

A single count supports this clone. The CDR3 sequence: CASSQAGLAGVDETQYF. The CDR3 DNA sequence: TGCGCCAGCAGCCAAGCCGGACTAGCGGGAGTCGATGAGACCCAGTACTTC. The V call is TRBV4-3, the J call TRBJ2-5, with 13 bases aligning to TRBD2. This CDR3 spans 17 amino acids. Trimming at V came to 1 base and at J to 5 bases, leaving 7 bases not matched to a gene. Germline V CDR1 and CDR2: LGHNA, YSLEER.

The gene calls are TRBV2 and TRBJ2-1; TRBD2 matches at 7 bases. Trimming took 5 bases from V and 4 from J; bases not matched to a gene: 8. This CDR3 is built from 15 residues. Germline lookup yields CDR1 SNHLY and CDR2 FYNNEI. CDR3 residues: CASSTPGGSYNEQFF. CDR3 coding DNA: TGTGCCAGCAGTACCCCGGGGGGATCATACAATGAGCAGTTCTTC.

The V gene is TRBV9, the J gene TRBJ2-1, with a weak D call TRBD2 (6 bases). Germline V gives CDR1 SGDLS, CDR2 YYNGEE. V gave up 6 bases and J gave up 5 bases, with 15 bases separating them. The CDR3 spans 14 residues. CDR3 in DNA: TGTGCCAGCACCTTAGGGGACTTTCACAATGAGCAGTTCTTC. Translating gives CASTLGDFHNEQFF.

The gene calls are TRBV5-6 and TRBJ1-4; TRBD1 aligns across 9 bases. The CDR3 is 15 residues long. Germline trimming cut 5 bases from V and 8 bases from J; bases unmatched to any gene: 10. Germline CDR1 reads SGHDT; CDR2 reads YYEEEE. CDR3 amino acids: CASRLRDREIEKLFF. CDR3 DNA: TGTGCCAGCAGATTAAGGGACAGGGAAATCGAAAAACTGTTTTTT.

This clone was recorded once. The rearrangement links TRBV6-4 to TRBJ2-2; 11 nucleotides align to TRBD2. The V segment lost 5 bases and the J segment 6 bases; nucleotides outside the gene matches: 5. This CDR3 spans 15 amino acids. In germline, CDR1 is MRHNA, CDR2 SNTAGT. Here the CDR3 reads CASSQLAGVPGELFF. The CDR3 DNA reads as TGTGCCAGCAGTCAACTAGCGGGGGTTCCCGGGGAGCTGTTTTTT.

In this sample, this clone turned up a few times. This chain uses TRBV6-5 with TRBJ2-7; 8 positions match TRBD2. CDR3 size: 13 residues. With 6 bases clipped from V and 6 bases from J, the junction kept 7 bases outside the gene matches. Germline loops: CDR1 MNHEY, CDR2 SVGAGI. The CDR3 DNA sequence: TGTGCCAGCAGGCCACGAGCGGGGGCCGAGCAGTACTTC. Amino acid sequence: CASRPRAGAEQYF.

The gene calls are TRBV7-9 and TRBJ1-4, with 7 bases identical to TRBD1. The CDR3 is 14 residues long. From germline, CDR1 is SEHNR and CDR2 FQNEAQ (reference sequence). The V gene end was trimmed by 5 bases and the J gene end by 8 bases; junction bases not matched to a gene: 8. CDR3 coding DNA: TGTGCCAGCAGCACGAACAGGGGAATGGAAAAACTGTTTTTT. Translating it yields CASSTNRGMEKLFF.

This clone has just a few counts. The chain has TRBV29-1 and TRBJ2-1; 11 bases agree with TRBD2. Germline CDR1 SQVTM, CDR2 ANQGSEA. There are 15 residues in the CDR3. Trimming cost V 6 bases and J 5 bases; bases outside gene matches: 9. In nucleotides, the CDR3 is TGCAGCGTCGAACAACCGGGACTAGCGGACAATGAGCAGTTCTTC. It translates to CSVEQPGLADNEQFF.

The chain has TRBV6-5 and TRBJ1-1; D not resolved. Trimming removed 0 bases from V and 3 bases from J, with 8 bases in between. This CDR3 comprises 14 residues. CDR1 is MNHEY and CDR2 is SVGAGI in the germline V gene. This CDR3 is CASSYSSGDTEAFF. Written as DNA, the CDR3 is TGTGCCAGCAGTTACTCGAGCGGAGACACTGAAGCTTTCTTT.